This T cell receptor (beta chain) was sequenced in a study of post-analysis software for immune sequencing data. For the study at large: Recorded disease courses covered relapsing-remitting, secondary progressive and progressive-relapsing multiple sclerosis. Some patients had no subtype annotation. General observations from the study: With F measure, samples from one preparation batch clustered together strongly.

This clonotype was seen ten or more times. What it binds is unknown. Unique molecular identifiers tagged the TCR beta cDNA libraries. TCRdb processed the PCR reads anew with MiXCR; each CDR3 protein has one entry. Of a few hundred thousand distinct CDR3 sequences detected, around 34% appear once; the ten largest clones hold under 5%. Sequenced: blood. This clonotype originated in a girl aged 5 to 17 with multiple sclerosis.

This CDR3 reads CASSQEPGQGSSSGANVLTF. As DNA, the CDR3 is TGTGCCAGCAGCCAAGAACCTGGACAGGGATCTTCCTCTGGGGCCAACGTCCTGACTTTC. The V gene is TRBV3-1, the J gene TRBJ2-6, with TRBD1 identical over 8 bases. Germline CDR1 LGHDT, CDR2 YNNKEL (reference sequence). The CDR3 is made up of 20 amino acids. Trimming cost V 0 bases and J 0 bases; bases outside gene matches: 10. The whole variable domain, filled in from reference TRBV3-1 and TRBJ2-6, reads DTAVSQTPKYLVTQMGNDKSIKCEQNLGHDTMYWYKQDSKKFLKIMFSYNNKELIINETVPNRFSPKSPDKAHLNLHINSLELGDSAVYFCASSQEPGQGSSSGANVLTFGAGSRLTVL.